This TCR beta chain derives from a study of blood T cell repertoires in COVID-19. Study-wide context: The origin of the acute and convalescent COVID-19 samples was the United States, Italy and Spain.

V was clipped by 8 bases and J by 4 bases, with 11 bases between them. The CDR3 contains 12 residues. CDR1 and CDR2 from the germline V gene are MNHEY and SVGAGI. Clones were read by immunoSEQ multiplex PCR, and TCRdb kept only the in-frame ones, dropping some. The sample holds more than 400,000 clones; 90% are singletons and the top ten take about 0.6%. Material: PBMCs or T cells enriched from blood (not recorded which). This clonotype was obtained from a man in his late teens or twenties who had recovered from COVID-19. The rearrangement joins TRBV6-5 to TRBJ1-2, with TRBD1 as a possible D gene (6 bases). Here the CDR3 reads CASETGGYGYTF. DNA for the CDR3: TGTGCCAGCGAGACAGGTGGCTATGGCTACACCTTC.